This T cell receptor (beta chain) was identified during a study of siplizumab effects on memory and regulatory T cells. General observations from the study: Neither a naive nor a memory phenotype was assignable to roughly 75-97% of proliferating CD4+ or CD8+ clones. With siplizumab, cumulative frequency of CD4+ memory-derived alloreactive sequences dropped significantly. Left unconfirmed was the suppressive function of proliferating Tregs from siplizumab cultures.

This clone was counted only a few times. What it binds is unknown. Roughly 10^5 TCR templates were measured in each sample. Repertoires were generated with immunoSEQ multiplex PCR, while TCRdb's copy carries only in-frame clones and drops some. The sample yields about 100,000 clones, 93% seen once. The CDR3 consists of 12 residues. The germline V gene has CDR1 SNHLY and CDR2 FYNNEI. Trimming pared 2 bases from V and 8 bases from J, leaving 9 bases between. The specimen sequenced was Tregs sorted from blood. The V gene is TRBV2, the J gene TRBJ1-2; D is unclear. The TCR originated in a human donor in good health. CDR3 nucleotides: TGTGCCAGCAGTGAACTTTCGGAAGGCTACACCTTC. As protein: CASSELSEGYTF.